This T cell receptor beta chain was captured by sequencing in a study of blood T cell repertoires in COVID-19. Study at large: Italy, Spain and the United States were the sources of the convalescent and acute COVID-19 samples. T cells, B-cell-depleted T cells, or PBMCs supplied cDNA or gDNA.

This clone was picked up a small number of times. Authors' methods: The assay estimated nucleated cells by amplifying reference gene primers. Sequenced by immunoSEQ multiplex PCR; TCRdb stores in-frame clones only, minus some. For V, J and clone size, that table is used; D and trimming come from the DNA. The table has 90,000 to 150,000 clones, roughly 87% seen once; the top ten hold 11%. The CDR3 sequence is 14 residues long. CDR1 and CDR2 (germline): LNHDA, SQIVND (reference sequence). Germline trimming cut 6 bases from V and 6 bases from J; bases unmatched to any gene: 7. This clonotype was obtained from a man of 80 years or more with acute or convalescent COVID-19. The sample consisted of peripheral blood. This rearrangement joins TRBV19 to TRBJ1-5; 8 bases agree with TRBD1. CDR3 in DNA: TGTGCCAGTAGCACCGGGACAGGCAGTCAGCCCCAGCATTTT. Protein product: CASSTGTGSQPQHF.